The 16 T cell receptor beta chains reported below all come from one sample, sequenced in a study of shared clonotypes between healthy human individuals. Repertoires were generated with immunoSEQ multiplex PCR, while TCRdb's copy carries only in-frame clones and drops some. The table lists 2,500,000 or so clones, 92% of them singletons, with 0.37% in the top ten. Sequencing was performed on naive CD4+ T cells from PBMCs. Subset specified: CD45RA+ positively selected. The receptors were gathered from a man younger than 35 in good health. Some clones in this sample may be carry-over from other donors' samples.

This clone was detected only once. DNA for the CDR3: TGTGCCAGCAGCGATCCTCGGGGATCTGCCACAGATACGCAGTATTTT. Amino acid sequence: CASSDPRGSATDTQYF. V and J are TRBV9 and TRBJ2-3; D is perhaps TRBD2 (5 bases). The ends were cut back, 3 bases at V and 2 bases at J, with 16 bases in the middle. The CDR3 spans 16 residues. Germline lookup yields CDR1 SGDLS and CDR2 YYNGEE.

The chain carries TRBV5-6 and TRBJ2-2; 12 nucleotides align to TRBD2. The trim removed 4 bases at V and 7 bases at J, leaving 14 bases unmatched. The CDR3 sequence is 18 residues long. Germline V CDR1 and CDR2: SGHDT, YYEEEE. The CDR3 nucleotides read TGTGCCAGCAGCCCTACCGCTAGCGGGAGGGCCTTAGGCGGGGAGCTGTTTTTT. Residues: CASSPTASGRALGGELFF.

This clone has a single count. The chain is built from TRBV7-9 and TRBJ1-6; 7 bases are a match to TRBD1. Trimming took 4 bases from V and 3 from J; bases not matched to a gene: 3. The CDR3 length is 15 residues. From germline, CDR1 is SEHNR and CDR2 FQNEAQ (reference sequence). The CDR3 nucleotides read TGTGCCAGCAGCTCACAGGGGAGCTATAATTCACCCCTCCACTTT. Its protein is CASSSQGSYNSPLHF.

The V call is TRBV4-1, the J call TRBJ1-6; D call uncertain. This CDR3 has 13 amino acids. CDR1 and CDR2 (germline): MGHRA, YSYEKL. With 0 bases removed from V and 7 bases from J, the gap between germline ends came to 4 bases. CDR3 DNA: TGCGCCAGCAGCCAAGATCTCAATTCACCCCTCCACTTT. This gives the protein CASSQDLNSPLHF.

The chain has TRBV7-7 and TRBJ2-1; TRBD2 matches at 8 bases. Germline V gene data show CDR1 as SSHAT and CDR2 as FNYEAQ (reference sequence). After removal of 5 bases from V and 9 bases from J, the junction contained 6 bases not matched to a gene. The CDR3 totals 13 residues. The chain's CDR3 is CASSPDSGVEQFF. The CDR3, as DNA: TGTGCCAGCAGCCCCGATAGCGGGGTTGAGCAGTTCTTC.

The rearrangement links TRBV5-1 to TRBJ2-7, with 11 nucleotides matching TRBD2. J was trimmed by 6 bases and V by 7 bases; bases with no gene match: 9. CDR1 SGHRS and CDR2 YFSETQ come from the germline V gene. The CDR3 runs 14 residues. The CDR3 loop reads CASWETSGSGEQYF. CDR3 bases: TGCGCCAGCTGGGAAACTAGCGGGAGTGGCGAGCAGTACTTC.

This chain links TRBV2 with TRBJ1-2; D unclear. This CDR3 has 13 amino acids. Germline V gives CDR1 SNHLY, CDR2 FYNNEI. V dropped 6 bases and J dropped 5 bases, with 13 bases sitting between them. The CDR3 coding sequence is TGTGCCAGCAGAGAGGATGTCACTTATGGCTACACCTTC. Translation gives CASREDVTYGYTF.

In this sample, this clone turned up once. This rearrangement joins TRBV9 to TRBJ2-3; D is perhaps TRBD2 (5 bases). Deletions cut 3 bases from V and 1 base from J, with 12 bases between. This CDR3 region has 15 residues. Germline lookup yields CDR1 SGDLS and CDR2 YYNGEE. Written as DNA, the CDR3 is TGTGCCAGCAGCGGCGGTGGGAGCCGCACAGATACGCAGTATTTT. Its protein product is CASSGGGSRTDTQYF.

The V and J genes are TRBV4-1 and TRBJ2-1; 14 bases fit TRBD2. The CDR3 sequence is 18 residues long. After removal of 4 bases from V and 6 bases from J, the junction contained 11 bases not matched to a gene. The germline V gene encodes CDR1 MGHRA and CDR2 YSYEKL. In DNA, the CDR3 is TGCGCCAGCAGCCTTTATCCCGGGACTAGCGGGGGAGGCAATGAGCAGTTCTTC. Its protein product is CASSLYPGTSGGGNEQFF.

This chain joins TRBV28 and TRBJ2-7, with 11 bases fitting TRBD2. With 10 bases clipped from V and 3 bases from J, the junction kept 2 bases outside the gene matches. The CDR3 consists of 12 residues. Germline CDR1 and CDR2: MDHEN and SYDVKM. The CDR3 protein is CATGTSGYEQYF. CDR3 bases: TGTGCCACCGGGACTAGCGGCTACGAGCAGTACTTC.

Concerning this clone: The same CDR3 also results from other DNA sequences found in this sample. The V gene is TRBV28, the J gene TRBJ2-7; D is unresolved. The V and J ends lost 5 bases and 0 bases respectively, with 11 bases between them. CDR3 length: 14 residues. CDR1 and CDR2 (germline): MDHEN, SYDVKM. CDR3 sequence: CASSPDPSSYEQYF. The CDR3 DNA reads TGTGCCAGCAGTCCTGACCCCAGCTCCTACGAGCAGTACTTC. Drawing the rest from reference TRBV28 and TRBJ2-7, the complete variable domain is DVKVTQSSRYLVKRTGEKVFLECVQDMDHENMFWYRQDPGLGLRLIYFSYDVKMKEKGDIPEGYSVSREKKERFSLILESASTNQTSMYLCASSPDPSSYEQYFGPGTRLTVT.

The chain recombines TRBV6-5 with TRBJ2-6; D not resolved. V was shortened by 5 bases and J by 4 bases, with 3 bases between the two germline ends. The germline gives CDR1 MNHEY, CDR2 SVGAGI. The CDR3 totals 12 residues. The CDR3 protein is CASSGGANVLTF. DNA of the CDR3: TGTGCCAGCAGTGGCGGGGCCAACGTCCTGACTTTC.

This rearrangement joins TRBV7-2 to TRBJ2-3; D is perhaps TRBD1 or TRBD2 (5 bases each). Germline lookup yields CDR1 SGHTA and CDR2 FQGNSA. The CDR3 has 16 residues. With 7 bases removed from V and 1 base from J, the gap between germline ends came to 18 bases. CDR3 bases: TGTGCCAGCACCAAGTCAGGGAGACTTGGCACAGATACGCAGTATTTT. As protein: CASTKSGRLGTDTQYF.

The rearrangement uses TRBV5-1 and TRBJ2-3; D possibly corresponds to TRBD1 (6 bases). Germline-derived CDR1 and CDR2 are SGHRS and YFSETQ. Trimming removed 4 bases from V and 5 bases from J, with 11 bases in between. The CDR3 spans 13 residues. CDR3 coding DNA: TGCGCCAGCAGCGCCTCACAGGGAGATACGCAGTATTTT. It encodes CASSASQGDTQYF.

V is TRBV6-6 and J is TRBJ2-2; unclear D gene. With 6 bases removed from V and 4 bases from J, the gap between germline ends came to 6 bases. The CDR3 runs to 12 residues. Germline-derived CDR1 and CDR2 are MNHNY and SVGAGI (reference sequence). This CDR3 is CASREFTGELFF. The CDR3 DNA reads TGTGCCAGCAGAGAATTCACCGGGGAGCTGTTTTTT.

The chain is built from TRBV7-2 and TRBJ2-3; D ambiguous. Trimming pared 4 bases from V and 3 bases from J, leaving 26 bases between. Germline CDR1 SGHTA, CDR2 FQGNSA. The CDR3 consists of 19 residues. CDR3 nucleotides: TGTGCCAGCAGCTCTAGTCCGACGGCCGGCCCCTCTCTTACAGATACGCAGTATTTT. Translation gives CASSSSPTAGPSLTDTQYF.